The clone carrying this T cell receptor beta chain was found a few times. These data come from a study of T-cell memory formation after mild COVID-19. The V gene's germline CDR1 is MNHEY and CDR2 SVGEGT. J lost 1 base, V lost 5 bases, and 13 bases had no gene match. The length of the CDR3 is 19 residues. Using its own MiXCR run on the 5' RACE reads, TCRdb lists one record per CDR3 protein. The table includes roughly 190,000 distinct CDR3 sequences, over 9.5% detected once. Sequenced material: PBMCs or a T cell subset sorted from them (not recorded which). The clonotype was recovered from a man aged 18 to 29 who had mild COVID-19 (a few samples of this study predate the infection). Cell type and time point are not known. V and J are TRBV6-2 or TRBV6-3 and TRBJ2-6, with 8 bases identical to TRBD1. The CDR3 DNA follows: TGTGCCAGCAGTCCCGATGTTGGACAGGGCTTTTCTGGGGCCAACGTCCTGACTTTC. This encodes CASSPDVGQGFSGANVLTF.